This T cell receptor beta chain was obtained from a study of PD-L1 blockade in urothelial cancer. The wider study: Males with urothelial cancer arising in the bladder constituted about 90% of the roughly 29 patients. Median T cell yield per blood sample was 120,000 to 150,000 cells.

Synthetic templates analogous to TCR were spiked into all PCRs individually. Measured with immunoSEQ multiplex PCR; TCRdb has only the in-frame clones, and not every one. The sample includes approximately 120,000 clones, roughly 82% of them seen just once. Stated time point: peripheral blood 6 weeks after treatment start. A total of 1 to 8 samples per patient were collected pretreatment and on-treatment. This receptor was obtained from a man in his forties or fifties with urothelial cancer. This specimen was PBMCs, taken around atezolizumab (anti-PD-L1) treatment.

CDR3 DNA: TGTGCCTGGAGCGTGGGACAGGGGAACACTGAAGCTTTCTTT. Translated: CAWSVGQGNTEAFF. This sequence joins TRBV30 and TRBJ1-1; 9 bases fit TRBD1. The junction had 3 bases not matched to a gene; V was cut back by 3 bases and J by 1 base. The CDR3 sequence is 14 residues long. Germline-derived CDR1 and CDR2 are GTSNPN and SVGIG (reference sequence).